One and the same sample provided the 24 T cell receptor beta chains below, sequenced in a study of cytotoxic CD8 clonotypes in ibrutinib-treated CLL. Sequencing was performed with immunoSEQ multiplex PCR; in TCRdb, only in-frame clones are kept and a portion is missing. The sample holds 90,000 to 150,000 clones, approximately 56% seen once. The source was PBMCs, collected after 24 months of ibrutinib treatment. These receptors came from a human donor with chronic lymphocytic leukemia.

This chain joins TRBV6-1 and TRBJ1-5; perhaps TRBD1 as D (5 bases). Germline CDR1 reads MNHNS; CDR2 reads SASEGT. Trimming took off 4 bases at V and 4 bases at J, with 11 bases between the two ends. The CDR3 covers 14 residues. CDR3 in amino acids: CASSVRDGNQPQHF. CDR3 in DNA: TGTGCCAGCAGTGTCCGGGACGGTAATCAGCCCCAGCATTTT.

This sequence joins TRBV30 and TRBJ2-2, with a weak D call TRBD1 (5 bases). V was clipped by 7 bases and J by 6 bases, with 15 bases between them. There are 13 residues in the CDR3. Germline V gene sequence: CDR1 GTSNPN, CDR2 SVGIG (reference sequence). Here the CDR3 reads CASGQDNAGELFF. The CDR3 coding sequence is TGTGCCTCAGGGCAGGACAACGCCGGGGAGCTGTTTTTT.

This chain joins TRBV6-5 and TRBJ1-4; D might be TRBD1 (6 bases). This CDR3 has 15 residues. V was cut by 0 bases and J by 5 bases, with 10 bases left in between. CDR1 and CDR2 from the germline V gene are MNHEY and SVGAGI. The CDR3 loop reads CASSYSGGGNEKLFF. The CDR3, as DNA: TGTGCCAGCAGTTACTCAGGGGGAGGAAATGAAAAACTGTTTTTT.

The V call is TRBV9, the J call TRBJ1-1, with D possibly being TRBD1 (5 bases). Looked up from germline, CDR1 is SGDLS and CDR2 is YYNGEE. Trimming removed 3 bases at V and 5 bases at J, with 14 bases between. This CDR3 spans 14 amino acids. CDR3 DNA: TGTGCCAGCAGCGCAGCGGGGGTGGGGACTGAAGCTTTCTTT. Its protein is CASSAAGVGTEAFF.

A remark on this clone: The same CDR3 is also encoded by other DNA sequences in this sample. CDR3 coding DNA: TGCGCCAGCAGTTTAACAGGGTCTGGCACTGAAGCTTTCTTT. Its protein is CASSLTGSGTEAFF. The chain carries TRBV5-1 and TRBJ1-1; possible D gene TRBD1, 6 bases. Deletions cut 5 bases from V and 4 bases from J, with 15 bases between. The CDR3 is 14 residues long. The germline V gene encodes CDR1 SGHRS and CDR2 YFSETQ.

This CDR3 is CASSPRTGLNEKLFF. The CDR3 DNA is TGCGCCAGCAGCCCCAGGACAGGTTTGAATGAAAAACTGTTTTTT. The chain employs TRBV5-1 and TRBJ1-4; 7 nucleotides match TRBD1. The germline gives CDR1 SGHRS, CDR2 YFSETQ. J lost 5 bases, V lost 4 bases, and 8 bases had no gene match. The CDR3 has 15 amino acids.

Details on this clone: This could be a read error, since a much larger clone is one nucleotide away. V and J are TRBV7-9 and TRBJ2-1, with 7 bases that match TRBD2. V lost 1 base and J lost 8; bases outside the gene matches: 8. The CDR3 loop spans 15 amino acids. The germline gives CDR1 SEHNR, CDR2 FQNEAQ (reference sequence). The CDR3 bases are TGTGCCAGCAGCTTAGGGGGCGGGGGTGGCGATGAGCAGTTCTTC. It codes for CASSLGGGGGDEQFF.

The CDR3 DNA sequence: TGCGCCAGCAGCCAAGATCTAGCGGGGACAAACAATGAGCAGTTCTTC. Residues: CASSQDLAGTNNEQFF. The chain carries TRBV4-1 and TRBJ2-1; 9 nucleotides line up with TRBD2. This CDR3 comprises 16 residues. With V trimmed by 0 bases and J by 5 bases, 5 bases remained unmatched. The germline V gene encodes CDR1 MGHRA and CDR2 YSYEKL.

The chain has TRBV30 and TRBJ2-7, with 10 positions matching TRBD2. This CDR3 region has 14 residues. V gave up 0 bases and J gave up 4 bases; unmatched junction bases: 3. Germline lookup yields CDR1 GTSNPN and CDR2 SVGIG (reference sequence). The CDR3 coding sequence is TGTGCCTGGAGTGTACTAGCGGGGCCGTACGAGCAGTACTTC. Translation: CAWSVLAGPYEQYF.

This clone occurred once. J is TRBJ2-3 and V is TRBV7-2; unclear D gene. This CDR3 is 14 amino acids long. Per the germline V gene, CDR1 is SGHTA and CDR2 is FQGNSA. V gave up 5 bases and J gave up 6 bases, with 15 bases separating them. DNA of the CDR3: TGTGCCAGCAGCCTAGAAAAGGTCTGGGATACGCAGTATTTT. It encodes CASSLEKVWDTQYF.

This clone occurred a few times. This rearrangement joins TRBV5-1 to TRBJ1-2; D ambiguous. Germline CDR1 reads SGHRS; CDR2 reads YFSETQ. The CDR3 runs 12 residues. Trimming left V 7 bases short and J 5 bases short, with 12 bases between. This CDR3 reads CASAGVNYGYTF. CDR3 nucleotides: TGCGCCAGCGCCGGGGTTAATTATGGCTACACCTTC.

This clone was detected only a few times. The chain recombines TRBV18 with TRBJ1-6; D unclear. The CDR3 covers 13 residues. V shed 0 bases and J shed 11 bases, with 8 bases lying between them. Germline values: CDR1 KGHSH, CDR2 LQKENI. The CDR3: CASSPPGIPPLHF. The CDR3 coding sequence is TGTGCCAGCTCACCACCGGGGATTCCACCCCTCCACTTT.

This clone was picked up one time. CDR3 region: CASRPGGNSGNTIYF. The CDR3 DNA sequence: TGTGCCAGCAGACCCGGGGGAAACTCTGGAAACACCATATATTTT. This chain uses TRBV6-5 with TRBJ1-3, with D perhaps TRBD1 (5 bases). The CDR3 has 15 amino acids. CDR1 and CDR2 from the germline V gene are MNHEY and SVGAGI. Trimming removed 6 bases from V and 0 bases from J, with 12 bases in between.

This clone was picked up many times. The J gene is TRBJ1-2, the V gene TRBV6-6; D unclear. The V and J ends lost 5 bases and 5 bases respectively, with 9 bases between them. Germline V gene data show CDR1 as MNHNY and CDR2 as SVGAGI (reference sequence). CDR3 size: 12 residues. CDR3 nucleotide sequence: TGTGCCAGCAGTGCGGATCGTTATGGCTACACCTTC. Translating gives CASSADRYGYTF.

The CDR3 sequence is CAWSSGSSNQPQHF. In DNA form, the CDR3 reads TGTGCCTGGAGTTCGGGCAGTAGCAATCAGCCCCAGCATTTT. The V gene is TRBV30, the J gene TRBJ1-5; unclear D gene. V was trimmed by 2 bases and J by 0 bases, leaving 8 bases between them. Germline assignment: CDR1 GTSNPN and CDR2 SVGIG (reference sequence). This CDR3 is 14 amino acids long.

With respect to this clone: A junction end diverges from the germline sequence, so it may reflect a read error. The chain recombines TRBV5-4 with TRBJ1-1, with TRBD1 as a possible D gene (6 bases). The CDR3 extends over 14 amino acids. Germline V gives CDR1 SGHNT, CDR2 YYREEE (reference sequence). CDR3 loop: CASSSQTGNPEAFF. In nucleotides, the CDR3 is TGTGCCAGCAGCTCACAAACAGGGAACCCTGAAGCTTTCTTT.

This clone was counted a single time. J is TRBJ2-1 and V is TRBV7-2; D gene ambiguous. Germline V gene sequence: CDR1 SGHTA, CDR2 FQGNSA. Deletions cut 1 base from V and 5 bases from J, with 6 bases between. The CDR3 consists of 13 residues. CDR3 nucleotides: TGTGCCAGCAGCTTAGTTCCAGACAATGAGCAGTTCTTC. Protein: CASSLVPDNEQFF.

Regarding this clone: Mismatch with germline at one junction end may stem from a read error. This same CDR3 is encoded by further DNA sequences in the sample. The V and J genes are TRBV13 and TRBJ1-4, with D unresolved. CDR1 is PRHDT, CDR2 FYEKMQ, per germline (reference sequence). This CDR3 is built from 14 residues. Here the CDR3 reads CASSFSGRGEKLFF. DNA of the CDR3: TGCGCCAGCAGCTTTTCTGGGCGGGGTGAAAAACTGTTTTTT.

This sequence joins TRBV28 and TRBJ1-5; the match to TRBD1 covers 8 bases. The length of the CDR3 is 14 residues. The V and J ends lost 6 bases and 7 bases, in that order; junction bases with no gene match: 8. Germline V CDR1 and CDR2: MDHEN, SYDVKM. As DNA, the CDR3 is TGTGCCAGCAGCAACCCGGACAGGGCGCAGCCCCAGCATTTT. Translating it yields CASSNPDRAQPQHF. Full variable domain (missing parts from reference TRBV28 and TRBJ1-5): DVKVTQSSRYLVKRTGEKVFLECVQDMDHENMFWYRQDPGLGLRLIYFSYDVKMKEKGDIPEGYSVSREKKERFSLILESASTNQTSMYLCASSNPDRAQPQHFGDGTRLSIL.

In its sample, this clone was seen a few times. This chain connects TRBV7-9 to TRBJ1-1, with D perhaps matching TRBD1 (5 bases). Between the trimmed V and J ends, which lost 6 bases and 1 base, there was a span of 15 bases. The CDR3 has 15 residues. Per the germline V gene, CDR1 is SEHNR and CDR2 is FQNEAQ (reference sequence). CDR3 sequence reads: CASRHQEGRNTEAFF. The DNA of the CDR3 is TGTGCCAGCAGACACCAGGAGGGACGGAACACTGAAGCTTTCTTT.

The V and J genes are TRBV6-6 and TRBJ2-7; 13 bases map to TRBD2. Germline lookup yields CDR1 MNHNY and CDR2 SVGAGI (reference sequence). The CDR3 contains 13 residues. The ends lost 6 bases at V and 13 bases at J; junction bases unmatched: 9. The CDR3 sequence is CASRPGLAGSCYF. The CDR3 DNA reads TGTGCCAGCAGACCGGGACTAGCGGGGAGTTGTTACTTC.

CDR3 region: CASSSSGAQGRDQYF. CDR3 DNA sequence: TGTGCCAGCAGTTCCTCCGGGGCCCAAGGGCGGGACCAGTACTTC. V usage is TRBV27 and J usage is TRBJ2-5, with D possibly being TRBD2 (6 bases). Trimming pared 4 bases from V and 10 bases from J, leaving 22 bases between. CDR1 and CDR2 from the germline V gene are MNHEY and SMNVEV (reference sequence). The CDR3 is made up of 15 amino acids.

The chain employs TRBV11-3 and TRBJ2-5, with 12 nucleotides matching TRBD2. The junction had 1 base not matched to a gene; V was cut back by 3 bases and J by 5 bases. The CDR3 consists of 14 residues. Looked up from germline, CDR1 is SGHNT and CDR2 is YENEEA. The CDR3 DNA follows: TGTGCCAGCAGCTTCCTAGCGGGGGGGGAGACCCAGTACTTC. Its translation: CASSFLAGGETQYF.

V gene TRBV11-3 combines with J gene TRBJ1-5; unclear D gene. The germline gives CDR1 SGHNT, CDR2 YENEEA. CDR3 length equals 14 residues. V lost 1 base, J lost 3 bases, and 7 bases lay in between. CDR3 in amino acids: CASSLGGVNQPQHF. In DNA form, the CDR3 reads TGTGCCAGCAGCTTAGGCGGTGTCAATCAGCCCCAGCATTTT.